One sample yielded the 22 T cell receptor beta chains listed below, sequenced in a study of cytomegalovirus exposure and HLA in healthy donors. A multiplex PCR was run with 60 Vbeta primers and 13 Jbeta primers. The method was immunoSEQ multiplex PCR; TCRdb's version includes in-frame clones alone and lacks a portion of them. Seen here are approximately 100,000 clones, about 64% observed once, and the top ten hold over 2.5%. The specimen was PBMCs. These receptors all stem from a female donor in good health and CMV-seronegative.

The rearrangement links TRBV7-7 to TRBJ2-1; 8 bases match TRBD2. V lost 1 base, J lost 7 bases, and 3 bases stayed unmatched. CDR1 and CDR2 from the germline V gene are SSHAT and FNYEAQ (reference sequence). CDR3 length: 14 residues. The CDR3: CASSLGSGSNEQFF. In nucleotides, the CDR3 is TGTGCCAGCAGCTTAGGAAGCGGGAGTAATGAGCAGTTCTTC.

This clone was counted a few times. V usage is TRBV5-1 and J usage is TRBJ2-6; the D is unclear. This CDR3 contains 14 residues. The V end lost 4 bases, the J end lost 1 base, and 6 bases lay between the germline ends. From germline, CDR1 is SGHRS and CDR2 YFSETQ. In DNA, the CDR3 is TGCGCCAGCAGCCTAGGTTCTGGGGCCAACGTCCTGACTTTC. Translating it yields CASSLGSGANVLTF.

V usage is TRBV2 and J usage is TRBJ2-5; TRBD2 aligns across 11 bases. The CDR3 extends over 14 amino acids. Looked up from germline, CDR1 is SNHLY and CDR2 is FYNNEI. The junction had 5 bases not matched to a gene; V was cut back by 6 bases and J by 5 bases. The CDR3 DNA reads as TGTGCCAGCAGAAGGGGACTAGCGGCGGAGACCCAGTACTTC. Protein: CASRRGLAAETQYF.

The chain links TRBV10-2 to TRBJ2-1; TRBD2 might be the D (5 bases). The V and J ends lost 6 bases and 5 bases respectively, with 23 bases between them. Germline CDR1 is WSHSY and CDR2 is SAAADI. CDR3 length: 17 residues. The CDR3 DNA is TGCGCCAGCAGGACAAGTAGCTCGGGATCCCCACACAATGAGCAGTTCTTC. This translates into CASRTSSSGSPHNEQFF.

This clone showed up just a few times. The rearrangement joins TRBV10-3 to TRBJ2-3, with TRBD1 identical over 9 bases. The CDR3 sequence is 16 residues long. Germline trimming cut 5 bases from V and 2 bases from J; bases unmatched to any gene: 8. Germline lookup yields CDR1 ENHRY and CDR2 SYGVKD. CDR3 protein: CAISPSGTGTTDTQYF. The CDR3 DNA reads as TGTGCCATCAGTCCCTCCGGGACAGGGACCACAGATACGCAGTATTTT.

The chain couples TRBV18 to TRBJ1-5; TRBD1 might be the D (5 bases). Trimming removed 3 bases from V and 7 bases from J, with 13 bases in between. Germline lookup yields CDR1 KGHSH and CDR2 LQKENI. The CDR3 runs 14 residues. The CDR3 region is CASSPGRGSQPQHF. The DNA for the CDR3 is TGTGCCAGCTCACCGGGGCGGGGTAGCCAGCCCCAGCATTTT.

The rearrangement joins TRBV5-1 to TRBJ2-7; D is undetermined. This CDR3 comprises 13 residues. Between the trimmed V and J ends, which lost 0 bases and 3 bases, there was a span of 7 bases. CDR1 and CDR2 from the germline V gene are SGHRS and YFSETQ. Here the CDR3 DNA reads TGCGCCAGCAGCTTGGGGGCTAACTACGAGCAGTACTTC. Its translation is CASSLGANYEQYF. The full variable domain, rest sourced from reference TRBV5-1 and TRBJ2-7, is KAGVTQTPRYLIKTRGQQVTLSCSPISGHRSVSWYQQTPGQGLQFLFEYFSETQRNKGNFPGRFSGRQFSNSRSEMNVSTLELGDSALYLCASSLGANYEQYFGPGTRLTVT.

This rearrangement joins TRBV2 to TRBJ2-2, with 13 positions matching TRBD2. Germline trimming cut 6 bases from V and 3 bases from J; bases unmatched to any gene: 4. The CDR3 runs to 16 residues. CDR1 and CDR2 (germline): SNHLY, FYNNEI. The CDR3 DNA is TGTGCCAGCAGCCCGGGACTAGCGGGATACACCGGGGAGCTGTTTTTT. As protein: CASSPGLAGYTGELFF. Full variable domain (rest looked up from reference TRBV2 and TRBJ2-2): EPEVTQTPSHQVTQMGQEVILRCVPISNHLYFYWYRQILGQKVEFLVSFYNNEISEKSEIFDDQFSVERPDGSNFTLKIRSTKLEDSAMYFCASSPGLAGYTGELFFGEGSRLTVL.

The chain links TRBV19 to TRBJ2-3, with 14 bases identical to TRBD2. From germline, CDR1 is LNHDA and CDR2 SQIVND (reference sequence). The trim removed 6 bases at V and 4 bases at J, leaving 9 bases unmatched. The CDR3 extends over 17 amino acids. CDR3 DNA: TGTGCCAGTAGGGTTCGGGGGACTAGCGGGAGTCCAGATACGCAGTATTTT. Its protein is CASRVRGTSGSPDTQYF. Full variable domain (outside the CDR3, taken from reference TRBV19 and TRBJ2-3): DGGITQSPKYLFRKEGQNVTLSCEQNLNHDAMYWYRQDPGQGLRLIYYSQIVNDFQKGDIAEGYSVSREKKESFPLTVTSAQKNPTAFYLCASRVRGTSGSPDTQYFGPGTRLTVL.

The J gene is TRBJ2-5, the V gene TRBV6-1; D gene ambiguous. This CDR3 is built from 12 residues. The V gene's germline CDR1 is MNHNS and CDR2 SASEGT. V shed 4 bases and J shed 4 bases, with 7 bases lying between them. CDR3 in DNA: TGTGCCAGCAGTGCCCTAAGAGAGACCCAGTACTTC. Translation: CASSALRETQYF.

This clone was seen only once. V gene TRBV6-6 combines with J gene TRBJ2-7; no firm D call. The CDR3 has 12 amino acids. Trimming cost V 5 bases and J 6 bases, with 11 bases left between them. The germline gives CDR1 MNHNY, CDR2 SVGAGI (reference sequence). CDR3 nucleotide sequence: TGTGCCAGCAGTCATTACAAAGTCGAGCAGTACTTC. Translation gives CASSHYKVEQYF.

This clone showed up just a few times. V gene TRBV5-1 combines with J gene TRBJ2-5; 7 nucleotides match TRBD2. The CDR3 has 15 amino acids. From germline, CDR1 is SGHRS and CDR2 YFSETQ. The junction had 8 bases not matched to a gene; V was cut back by 1 base and J by 5 bases. The CDR3 is CASSLSALAEETQYF. The CDR3 region has the DNA TGCGCCAGCAGCTTGTCGGCCCTAGCGGAGGAGACCCAGTACTTC.

V gene TRBV28 combines with J gene TRBJ2-7, with 7 bases identical to TRBD2. Germline CDR1 is MDHEN and CDR2 is SYDVKM. CDR3 length equals 15 residues. J lost 2 bases, V lost 6 bases, and 10 bases had no gene match. For the CDR3, the DNA is TGTGCCAGCAGCCCCCTAGCGGCAGTAACCTACGAGCAGTACTTC. It is translated as CASSPLAAVTYEQYF.

The chain combines TRBV6-1 with TRBJ2-1; the D is unclear. Germline lookup yields CDR1 MNHNS and CDR2 SASEGT. Trimming removed 3 bases from V and 0 bases from J, with 9 bases in between. The CDR3 spans 15 residues. In DNA, the CDR3 is TGTGCCAGCAGTGAGTCCCCGAGCTCCTACAATGAGCAGTTCTTC. It is translated as CASSESPSSYNEQFF.

The rearrangement uses TRBV27 and TRBJ2-7; 13 positions agree with TRBD2. This CDR3 has 15 amino acids. Germline V CDR1 and CDR2: MNHEY, SMNVEV (reference sequence). Trimming removed 4 bases from V and 4 bases from J; junction bases left unmatched: 4. The CDR3 loop reads CASSYGLAGVYEQYF. CDR3 bases: TGTGCCAGCAGTTACGGACTAGCGGGAGTATACGAGCAGTACTTC.

This clone came up a few times. The chain has TRBV6-1 and TRBJ2-1; TRBD2 matches 14 bases. CDR3 length: 13 residues. The germline gives CDR1 MNHNS, CDR2 SASEGT. Trimming removed 10 bases from V and 8 bases from J; junction bases left unmatched: 4. Here the CDR3 reads CATRLAGGDEQFF. The CDR3, as DNA: TGTGCCACTCGACTAGCGGGAGGGGATGAGCAGTTCTTC.

V is TRBV30 and J is TRBJ2-1; 11 bases are a match to TRBD2. The V segment lost 5 bases and the J segment 6 bases; nucleotides outside the gene matches: 9. CDR1 is GTSNPN and CDR2 is SVGIG in the germline V gene (reference sequence). This CDR3 contains 15 residues. The CDR3 DNA follows: TGTGCCTGGTACCTTAGCGGGAGGGCCTTCAATGAGCAGTTCTTC. Translation: CAWYLSGRAFNEQFF.

J is TRBJ2-3 and V is TRBV7-8; a possible D gene is TRBD1 (5 bases). The germline CDR1 and CDR2 sequences are SGHVS and FQNEAQ. The CDR3 runs to 16 residues. The V and J ends lost 1 base and 4 bases respectively, with 15 bases between them. DNA for the CDR3: TGTGCCAGCAGCTTAGGTTTCCAGGGTGGGGCAGATACGCAGTATTTT. Translated: CASSLGFQGGADTQYF.

V usage is TRBV4-3 and J usage is TRBJ2-1; D perhaps matches TRBD2 (5 bases). Trimming left V 0 bases short and J 10 bases short, with 13 bases between. The germline gives CDR1 LGHNA, CDR2 YSLEER. The CDR3 loop spans 14 amino acids. CDR3: CASSQEGLWEEQFF. In DNA, the CDR3 is TGCGCCAGCAGCCAAGAAGGCCTGTGGGAGGAGCAGTTCTTC.

This rearrangement joins TRBV9 to TRBJ2-3, with no clear D. The CDR3 extends over 15 amino acids. Germline CDR1 and CDR2: SGDLS and YYNGEE. The germline V and J ends were trimmed by 0 bases and 2 bases, with 10 bases remaining between them. Here the CDR3 reads CASSVGVGPTDTQYF. CDR3 DNA: TGTGCCAGCAGCGTAGGGGTGGGCCCCACAGATACGCAGTATTTT.

The chain links TRBV7-3 to TRBJ2-2, with 7 bases identical to TRBD1. Germline CDR1 SGHTA, CDR2 FQGTGA. Trimming took 5 bases from V and 4 from J; bases not matched to a gene: 4. The CDR3 sequence is 14 residues long. Here the CDR3 reads CASSPNRGTGELFF. CDR3 sequence (DNA): TGTGCCAGCAGCCCCAACAGGGGCACCGGGGAGCTGTTTTTT.

The chain combines TRBV28 with TRBJ2-7; D perhaps matches TRBD1 (6 bases). V lost 10 bases to trimming and J lost 0 bases, with 16 bases between them. This CDR3 is built from 14 residues. Germline V gives CDR1 MDHEN, CDR2 SYDVKM. DNA for the CDR3: TGTGCCACCGCAGGGGACCGGAGCTCCTACGAGCAGTACTTC. Amino acids: CATAGDRSSYEQYF.